This entry concerns a single TCR beta chain. This entry belongs to a study of identical twins. TCRdb passed the 5' RACE reads through MiXCR, listing each CDR3 protein once. In the table there are 500,000 or so distinct CDR3 sequences, roughly 21% of which are singletons. CDR3 length: 18 residues. Germline V CDR1 and CDR2: LGHNA, YSLEER. Trimming took 3 bases from V and 2 from J, leaving 23 bases between them. These data also formed part of another study, on T cells expressing NK-cell markers. From that paper: In a group of 5 or 6 donors, dominant NKG2C+ clonotypes represented roughly 1.0-7.5% of CD8+ T cells.

Sequenced material: CD4+ T cells sorted from blood. The genes are TRBV4-3 and TRBJ2-7, with a tentative D call TRBD1 (8 bases). This clonotype was obtained from a woman aged 18-30 years in good health. The CDR3 sequence: CASSQAPNRGGWTYEQYF. The CDR3, as DNA: TGCGCCAGCAGCCAGGCACCAAACAGGGGGGGGTGGACCTACGAGCAGTACTTC.